A single sample is the source of the 22 T cell receptor beta chains below, sequenced in a study of blood T cell repertoires in COVID-19. Profiling relied on immunoSEQ multiplex PCR, and the TCRdb table lists in-frame clones only, not all of them. The data show fewer than 400,000 clones, 70% to 90% seen once. Material: PBMCs or T cells enriched from blood (not recorded which). The source is a man in his thirties or forties who had recovered from COVID-19.

This chain's CDR3 is CAWSGPGNYYGYTF. The CDR3 DNA follows: TGTGCCTGGAGTGGCCCGGGGAATTACTATGGCTACACCTTC. V gene TRBV30 combines with J gene TRBJ1-2; no definite D call. This CDR3 has 14 amino acids. From germline, CDR1 is GTSNPN and CDR2 SVGIG (reference sequence). Trimming shortened V by 1 base and J by 3 bases, and 12 bases separated the two germline ends.

This sequence joins TRBV5-1 and TRBJ2-7, with D perhaps TRBD1 (5 bases). The germline V gene has CDR1 SGHRS and CDR2 YFSETQ. V was trimmed by 4 bases and J by 2 bases, leaving 13 bases between them. This CDR3 has 14 amino acids. The CDR3 DNA reads as TGCGCCAGCAGCACCACGAGACAGCCCTACGAGCAGTACTTC. This encodes CASSTTRQPYEQYF.

This rearrangement joins TRBV19 to TRBJ2-7, with D maybe TRBD2 (7 bases). The CDR3 is made up of 15 amino acids. Trimming cost V 5 bases and J 1 base, with 15 bases left between them. The germline gives CDR1 LNHDA, CDR2 SQIVND (reference sequence). CDR3 in amino acids: CASSAGGGGSYEQYF. CDR3 DNA: TGTGCCAGTAGTGCCGGGGGAGGGGGGTCCTACGAGCAGTACTTC.

This chain uses TRBV2 with TRBJ1-5; 7 nucleotides align to TRBD1. Germline assignment: CDR1 SNHLY and CDR2 FYNNEI. The CDR3 is 13 amino acids. Trimming cost V 7 bases and J 3 bases; bases outside gene matches: 3. The CDR3 protein is CASMGQINQPQHF. CDR3 DNA: TGTGCCAGCATGGGACAGATCAATCAGCCCCAGCATTTT.

J is TRBJ2-7 and V is TRBV2; the match to TRBD2 covers 8 bases. V lost 6 bases to trimming and J lost 6 bases; unmatched junction nucleotides: 10. The CDR3 loop spans 14 amino acids. Germline V lookup: CDR1 SNHLY, CDR2 FYNNEI. CDR3 amino acids: CASSPRSGESEQYF. CDR3 DNA sequence: TGTGCCAGCAGCCCCCGTAGCGGGGAATCCGAGCAGTACTTC.

The chain recombines TRBV4-1 with TRBJ2-4, with TRBD2 matching 16 bases. The CDR3 length is 18 residues. V trimming: 4 bases; J trimming: 7 bases; junction bases outside the gene matches: 10. Germline values: CDR1 MGHRA, CDR2 YSYEKL. This chain's CDR3 is CASSRGLAGGRSWNIQYF. DNA of the CDR3: TGCGCCAGCAGCCGGGGACTAGCGGGGGGGAGGTCCTGGAACATTCAGTACTTC.

The chain has TRBV5-1 and TRBJ1-1; D is undetermined. Germline V gene data show CDR1 as SGHRS and CDR2 as YFSETQ. The CDR3 loop spans 14 amino acids. Trimming took off 4 bases at V and 2 bases at J, with 12 bases between the two ends. This CDR3 reads CASSPGVSNTEAFF. The CDR3 DNA sequence: TGCGCCAGCAGCCCGGGAGTTTCAAACACTGAAGCTTTCTTT.

The chain carries TRBV19 and TRBJ1-2; tentatively, D is TRBD1 (6 bases). This CDR3 has 12 residues. Looked up from germline, CDR1 is LNHDA and CDR2 is SQIVND (reference sequence). Trimming shortened V by 7 bases and J by 10 bases, and 16 bases separated the two germline ends. CDR3 DNA: TGTGCCAGTACGGAGCAGGGGTCATCCTACACCTTC. Translating gives CASTEQGSSYTF.

This chain uses TRBV3-1 (or the pseudogene TRBV3-2) with TRBJ2-5, with no clear D. V lost 5 bases, J lost 1 base, and 8 bases lay in between. Per the germline V gene, CDR1 is LGHDT and CDR2 is YNNKEL (reference sequence). The CDR3 has 13 amino acids. Written as DNA, the CDR3 is TGTGCCAGCAGCATCAGTTTCCAAGAGACCCAGTACTTC. This encodes CASSISFQETQYF.

The sample holds one count of this clone. J is TRBJ1-4 and V is TRBV18; 11 bases align to TRBD1. Unmatched junction bases numbered 4, after V lost 3 bases and J lost 7 bases. Germline values: CDR1 KGHSH, CDR2 LQKENI. The CDR3 runs 15 residues. The CDR3 sequence is CASSPGTGGREKLFF. As DNA, the CDR3 is TGTGCCAGCTCACCCGGGACAGGGGGGCGTGAAAAACTGTTTTTT.

V usage is TRBV11-2 and J usage is TRBJ2-1; D not certain. The CDR3 has 15 amino acids. Germline V gives CDR1 SGHAT, CDR2 FQNNGV. V was pared by 0 bases and J by 0 bases, with 6 bases between. The CDR3 spells CASSLEHSSYNEQFF. The CDR3 coding sequence is TGTGCCAGCAGCTTAGAACACAGCTCCTACAATGAGCAGTTCTTC.

The chain joins TRBV19 to TRBJ2-4; TRBD1 might be the D (6 bases). This CDR3 is 16 amino acids long. V lost 3 bases and J lost 0, with 12 bases in between. Germline CDR1 is LNHDA and CDR2 is SQIVND (reference sequence). CDR3 region: CASSIQGSVAKNIQYF. The CDR3 nucleotides are TGTGCCAGTAGTATTCAGGGGTCGGTAGCCAAAAACATTCAGTACTTC. Filled out from reference TRBV19 and TRBJ2-4, the complete variable domain reads DGGITQSPKYLFRKEGQNVTLSCEQNLNHDAMYWYRQDPGQGLRLIYYSQIVNDFQKGDIAEGYSVSREKKESFPLTVTSAQKNPTAFYLCASSIQGSVAKNIQYFGAGTRLSVL.

The chain uses TRBV7-9 and TRBJ1-2; D is unresolved. CDR3 length: 16 residues. With 2 bases removed from V and 2 bases from J, the gap between germline ends came to 15 bases. CDR1 SEHNR and CDR2 FQNEAQ come from the germline V gene (reference sequence). The CDR3 protein is CASSLIPSQMNYGYTF. The CDR3, as DNA: TGTGCCAGCAGCTTAATCCCGTCGCAGATGAACTATGGCTACACCTTC.

This chain uses TRBV5-6 with TRBJ1-2; the match to TRBD1 covers 8 bases. V gave up 8 bases and J gave up 4 bases; unmatched junction bases: 13. CDR3 length: 15 amino acids. The germline V gene has CDR1 SGHDT and CDR2 YYEEEE. The chain's CDR3 is CASHPPQGVTYGYTF. The DNA for the CDR3 is TGTGCCAGTCACCCTCCACAGGGGGTTACCTATGGCTACACCTTC.

This rearrangement joins TRBV12-3 or TRBV12-4 to TRBJ2-7; tentative D call: TRBD1 (5 bases). The CDR3 runs 11 residues. V lost 4 bases and J lost 7, with 8 bases in between. CDR3 region: CASSSQGEQYF. For the CDR3, the DNA is TGTGCCAGCAGTTCCCAGGGAGAGCAGTACTTC.

The V call is TRBV18, the J call TRBJ1-1; perhaps TRBD1 as D (6 bases). From germline, CDR1 is KGHSH and CDR2 LQKENI. V was pared by 2 bases and J by 3 bases, with 7 bases between. The CDR3 loop spans 13 amino acids. CDR3 in amino acids: CASSPRQDTEAFF. The CDR3 region has the DNA TGTGCCAGCTCACCAAGACAGGACACTGAAGCTTTCTTT.

The chain employs TRBV27 and TRBJ2-3, with 7 positions matching TRBD1. The CDR3 has 13 amino acids. The V segment lost 5 bases and the J segment 5 bases; nucleotides outside the gene matches: 4. The germline CDR1 and CDR2 sequences are MNHEY and SMNVEV (reference sequence). This chain's CDR3 is CASSPTGEDTQYF. In DNA form, the CDR3 reads TGTGCCAGCAGTCCAACAGGGGAAGATACGCAGTATTTT.

Points on this clone: This specimen includes other DNA sequences encoding the same CDR3. V and J are TRBV24-1 and TRBJ2-2; 10 nucleotides match TRBD1. The CDR3 has 16 amino acids. The V gene's germline CDR1 is KGHDR and CDR2 SFDVKD. Trimming removed 2 bases from V and 3 bases from J; junction bases left unmatched: 2. This CDR3 is CATSDSGQGYTGELFF. The CDR3 DNA reads as TGTGCCACCAGTGATTCGGGACAGGGGTACACCGGGGAGCTGTTTTTT.

V and J are TRBV30 and TRBJ2-5, with 11 bases matching TRBD1. J lost 5 bases, V lost 2 bases, and 7 bases had no gene match. This CDR3 is 15 amino acids long. Per the germline V gene, CDR1 is GTSNPN and CDR2 is SVGIG (reference sequence). The CDR3 loop reads CAWSKGQGAGETQYF. The CDR3 DNA reads TGTGCCTGGAGTAAAGGACAGGGGGCTGGGGAGACCCAGTACTTC.

V gene TRBV4-1 combines with J gene TRBJ2-7; possibly TRBD1 for D (5 bases). V dropped 0 bases and J dropped 4 bases, with 10 bases sitting between them. CDR3 length equals 14 residues. Germline CDR1 is MGHRA and CDR2 is YSYEKL. CDR3 nucleotides: TGCGCCAGCAGCCAAGATTGGCCAGGGTACGAGCAGTACTTC. Its protein is CASSQDWPGYEQYF.

The chain has TRBV6-5 and TRBJ2-2; tentatively, D is TRBD1 (5 bases). This CDR3 spans 13 amino acids. Germline V gene data show CDR1 as MNHEY and CDR2 as SVGAGI. Trimming took 4 bases from V and 5 from J, leaving 8 bases between them. The CDR3 DNA sequence: TGTGCCAGCAGTTCGACAGTAACCGGGGAGCTGTTTTTT. Translated: CASSSTVTGELFF.

This clone was counted ten times or more. Relative to the germline gene, one junction end is altered; a read error may explain this. V usage is TRBV7-7 and J usage is TRBJ2-1; TRBD2 is a possible D gene (6 bases). CDR1 is SSHAT, CDR2 FNYEAQ, per germline (reference sequence). This CDR3 is 15 amino acids long. The CDR3 DNA reads TGTGCTAGCAGCCGGGGACTTGACTCCTACAATGAGCAGTTCTTC. It yields the protein CASSRGLDSYNEQFF.